Below are 23 T cell receptor beta chains sequenced from a single sample in a study of blood T cell repertoires in COVID-19. The repertoire was sequenced with immunoSEQ multiplex PCR; TCRdb's copy has only in-frame clones and lacks some. The table records 150,000 to 200,000 clones, 76% of them present only once. The sequencing sample was made of peripheral blood. The receptors stem from a woman between 50 and 59 years old with active or convalescent COVID-19.

The chain employs TRBV7-6 and TRBJ1-6, with D perhaps matching TRBD1 (5 bases). Germline-derived CDR1 and CDR2 are SGHVS and FNYEAQ. This CDR3 has 14 residues. Deletions cut 4 bases from V and 5 bases from J, with 9 bases between. The CDR3 bases are TGTGCCAGCAGCTACAGGATCGATAATTCACCCCTCCACTTT. Translated, it gives CASSYRIDNSPLHF.

The chain links TRBV19 to TRBJ2-2, with 9 nucleotides matching TRBD2. This CDR3 contains 17 residues. Unmatched junction bases numbered 8, after V lost 4 bases and J lost 2 bases. The V gene's germline CDR1 is LNHDA and CDR2 SQIVND (reference sequence). This CDR3 reads CASSTPHSGGNTGELFF. The CDR3 coding sequence is TGTGCCAGTAGTACTCCCCATAGCGGGGGAAACACCGGGGAGCTGTTTTTT.

This chain links TRBV2 with TRBJ1-1; the match to TRBD1 covers 7 bases. The germline V gene has CDR1 SNHLY and CDR2 FYNNEI. V lost 7 bases and J lost 1; bases outside the gene matches: 6. The CDR3 loop spans 14 amino acids. CDR3 in DNA: TGTGCCAGCATCGCGGGACAGCAGAACACTGAAGCTTTCTTT. This sequence encodes CASIAGQQNTEAFF.

The rearrangement joins TRBV21-1 to TRBJ1-1; the table's D call, TRBD1, has no DNA check behind it. TRBV21-1 constitutes a pseudogene. The CDR3 length is 15 residues. The CDR3 reads CASSKEGDGDTEAFF. The CDR3 DNA reads as TGTGCCAGCAGCAAAGAGGGGGATGGGGACACTGAAGCTTTCTTT.

This rearrangement joins TRBV29-1 to TRBJ1-3; tentatively, D is TRBD1 (6 bases). The germline V gene has CDR1 SQVTM and CDR2 ANQGSEA. This CDR3 spans 13 amino acids. Trimming took off 4 bases at V and 2 bases at J, with 9 bases between the two ends. CDR3: CSVVNRAGNTIYF. The CDR3 coding sequence is TGCAGCGTTGTTAACAGGGCTGGAAACACCATATATTTT.

This chain links TRBV9 with TRBJ2-2; tentative D call: TRBD1 (6 bases). The CDR3 consists of 14 residues. Germline V gene data show CDR1 as SGDLS and CDR2 as YYNGEE. V was clipped by 0 bases and J by 6 bases, with 9 bases between them. The CDR3 here is CASSVDGTPGELFF. CDR3 nucleotide sequence: TGTGCCAGCAGCGTAGACGGGACACCCGGGGAGCTGTTTTTT.

V gene TRBV28 combines with J gene TRBJ2-1; 9 nucleotides match TRBD1. V lost 3 bases to trimming and J lost 4 bases; unmatched junction nucleotides: 4. Per the germline V gene, CDR1 is MDHEN and CDR2 is SYDVKM. CDR3 length: 15 amino acids. The CDR3 loop is CASSFTGGAYNEQFF. DNA of the CDR3: TGTGCCAGCAGTTTCACAGGGGGCGCGTACAATGAGCAGTTCTTC. The full variable domain, its missing parts supplied by reference TRBV28 and TRBJ2-1, is DVKVTQSSRYLVKRTGEKVFLECVQDMDHENMFWYRQDPGLGLRLIYFSYDVKMKEKGDIPEGYSVSREKKERFSLILESASTNQTSMYLCASSFTGGAYNEQFFGPGTRLTVL.

This clone was seen more than once but under ten times. CDR3 in DNA: TGTGCCAGTAGTATACGGCAGGGGGCATACGAGCAGTACTTC. It is translated as CASSIRQGAYEQYF. This chain connects TRBV19 to TRBJ2-7; 8 bases line up with TRBD1. V lost 2 bases to trimming and J lost 4 bases; unmatched junction nucleotides: 4. CDR1 is LNHDA, CDR2 SQIVND, per germline (reference sequence). CDR3 length: 14 amino acids.

This clone was seen more than once but under ten times. This sequence joins TRBV6-5 and TRBJ2-1, with D possibly matching TRBD1 (7 bases). Trimming removed 5 bases from V and 8 bases from J, with 19 bases in between. Germline V gene data show CDR1 as MNHEY and CDR2 as SVGAGI. The CDR3 spans 15 residues. CDR3 bases: TGTGCCAGCAGTCTACAGGGGAGGAAATTCGATGAGCAGTTCTTC. Its protein is CASSLQGRKFDEQFF.

The chain recombines TRBV6-1 with TRBJ1-2; no definite D call. The V and J ends lost 2 bases and 4 bases respectively, with 14 bases between them. The CDR3 runs 15 residues. The germline gives CDR1 MNHNS, CDR2 SASEGT. The CDR3 reads CASSERGSRAYGYTF. Here the CDR3 DNA reads TGTGCCAGCAGTGAACGAGGGAGCCGGGCCTATGGCTACACCTTC.

The V call is TRBV2, the J call TRBJ2-7; TRBD1 agrees at 7 bases. V lost 4 bases and J lost 0; bases outside the gene matches: 15. The CDR3 is 18 amino acids. Germline V gene sequence: CDR1 SNHLY, CDR2 FYNNEI. The CDR3 loop is CASSGGQDILSSSYEQYF. The CDR3 DNA reads as TGTGCCAGCAGTGGAGGACAGGACATACTTTCTAGCTCCTACGAGCAGTACTTC.

The gene calls are TRBV7-3 and TRBJ1-2; 7 bases line up with TRBD1. The V and J ends lost 5 bases and 8 bases, in that order; junction bases with no gene match: 11. The CDR3 totals 14 residues. Germline V gene sequence: CDR1 SGHTA, CDR2 FQGTGA. The CDR3 DNA follows: TGTGCCAGCAGCCCTGGGACAGCCTCCCAAGGCTACACCTTC. Encoded protein: CASSPGTASQGYTF.

V and J are TRBV30 and TRBJ1-2, with 9 nucleotides matching TRBD1. Germline CDR1 GTSNPN, CDR2 SVGIG (reference sequence). CDR3 length equals 14 residues. The V and J ends lost 8 bases and 3 bases, in that order; junction bases with no gene match: 10. The CDR3 spells CALRDRVGDYGYTF. The DNA for the CDR3 is TGTGCCCTTCGGGACAGGGTCGGAGACTATGGCTACACCTTC.

This clone occurred once. The chain recombines TRBV7-6 with TRBJ2-7, with 8 bases fitting TRBD2. This CDR3 is built from 14 residues. CDR1 and CDR2 from the germline V gene are SGHVS and FNYEAQ. The V segment lost 2 bases and the J segment 7 bases; nucleotides outside the gene matches: 7. CDR3 sequence (DNA): TGTGCCAGCAGCTTACGTAGCGGGGTGGATGAGCAGTACTTC. It encodes CASSLRSGVDEQYF.

J is TRBJ2-5 and V is TRBV5-8, with 10 bases aligning to TRBD1. Germline values: CDR1 SGHTS, CDR2 YDEGEE. V lost 2 bases, J lost 5 bases, and 6 bases stayed unmatched. CDR3 length equals 15 residues. The CDR3 coding sequence is TGTGCCAGCAGCTTAAGGACAGGGGGGCGGGAGACCCAGTACTTC. Its protein product is CASSLRTGGRETQYF.

The chain employs TRBV18 and TRBJ2-1; TRBD1 agrees at 10 bases. Germline loops: CDR1 KGHSH, CDR2 LQKENI. J lost 5 bases, V lost 3 bases, and 4 bases had no gene match. This CDR3 has 15 amino acids. CDR3 sequence: CASSPRQGADNEQFF. For the CDR3, the DNA is TGTGCCAGCTCACCCCGACAGGGGGCCGACAATGAGCAGTTCTTC.

The CDR3 coding sequence is TGTGCCAGCATACGGGGGTCCGCTGAAGCTTTCTTT. Encoded protein: CASIRGSAEAFF. This chain links TRBV11-2 with TRBJ1-1, with a tentative D call TRBD1 (5 bases). V shed 7 bases and J shed 6 bases, with 12 bases lying between them. CDR1 and CDR2 (germline): SGHAT, FQNNGV. This CDR3 spans 12 amino acids.

The V call is TRBV19, the J call TRBJ1-1; 10 bases are shared with TRBD1. The germline CDR1 and CDR2 sequences are LNHDA and SQIVND (reference sequence). CDR3 length equals 16 residues. Trimming at V came to 6 bases and at J to 2 bases, leaving 9 bases not matched to a gene. CDR3 in DNA: TGTGCCAGTAGGCAAGGGGACAGGGGAATAAACACTGAAGCTTTCTTT. As protein: CASRQGDRGINTEAFF.

V gene TRBV13 combines with J gene TRBJ2-5; the D gene is possibly TRBD1 (6 bases). The CDR3 runs to 14 residues. V lost 3 bases to trimming and J lost 1 base, with 9 bases between them. Germline lookup yields CDR1 PRHDT and CDR2 FYEKMQ (reference sequence). DNA for the CDR3: TGTGCCAGCAGCTTTGCAGGGGTCCAAGAGACCCAGTACTTC. Protein sequence: CASSFAGVQETQYF. The full variable domain, completed using reference TRBV13 and TRBJ2-5, is AAGVIQSPRHLIKEKRETATLKCYPIPRHDTVYWYQQGPGQDPQFLISFYEKMQSDKGSIPDRFSAQQFSDYHSELNMSSLELGDSALYFCASSFAGVQETQYFGPGTRLLVL.

The rearrangement uses TRBV11-3 and TRBJ2-3, with D maybe TRBD2 (6 bases). Per the germline V gene, CDR1 is SGHNT and CDR2 is YENEEA. This CDR3 comprises 16 residues. Deletions cut 1 base from V and 2 bases from J, with 13 bases between. For the CDR3, the DNA is TGTGCCAGCAGCTTAGTCCATAGCGGTAACACAGATACGCAGTATTTT. Amino acid sequence: CASSLVHSGNTDTQYF.

V usage is TRBV7-8 and J usage is TRBJ1-2; D remains ambiguous. The CDR3 runs 13 residues. Looked up from germline, CDR1 is SGHVS and CDR2 is FQNEAQ. The ends were cut back, 4 bases at V and 5 bases at J, with 11 bases in the middle. This CDR3 reads CASSSPTGYGYTF. The CDR3 region has the DNA TGTGCCAGCAGCTCCCCGACGGGATATGGCTACACCTTC.

The chain carries TRBV28 and TRBJ2-3; 11 bases are a match to TRBD2. V shed 6 bases, J shed 11 bases, and the junction held 10 bases outside the gene matches. CDR1 MDHEN and CDR2 SYDVKM come from the germline V gene. The CDR3 is 14 amino acids. CDR3 amino acids: CASSPYSGGGMQYF. CDR3 sequence (DNA): TGTGCCAGCAGCCCCTATAGCGGGGGGGGCATGCAGTATTTT.

The chain joins TRBV6-5 to TRBJ2-1; tentative D call: TRBD2 (5 bases). Germline values: CDR1 MNHEY, CDR2 SVGAGI. V lost 6 bases and J lost 6, with 18 bases in between. The CDR3 has 15 residues. CDR3 DNA sequence: TGTGCCAGCAGGGTCCGGAGCGGACTCCCCAATGAGCAGTTCTTC. This codes for CASRVRSGLPNEQFF.